Presented here are 19 T cell receptor beta chains from one specimen sequenced in a study of T cell changes during pregnancy in multiple sclerosis. Some clones are missing from TCRdb's copy, which holds only in-frame ones; the method was immunoSEQ multiplex PCR. Altogether 70,000 to 95,000 clones are present, nearly 95% being singletons, with the ten largest covering more than 1.5%. The sequences come from peripheral blood, collected after pregnancy. The receptor source for this set is a female donor in good health, enrolled as a control in a pregnancy study.

This chain's CDR3 is CATSRDSGTGDEKLFF. Written as DNA, the CDR3 is TGTGCCACCAGCAGAGACTCCGGGACAGGGGACGAAAAACTGTTTTTT. This rearrangement joins TRBV15 to TRBJ1-4; 10 bases agree with TRBD1. The CDR3 loop spans 16 amino acids. CDR1 is LNHNV and CDR2 is YYDKDF in the germline V gene (reference sequence). Unmatched junction bases numbered 6, after V lost 0 bases and J lost 8 bases.

This rearrangement joins TRBV18 to TRBJ1-1, with D uncertain. The V end lost 3 bases, the J end lost 11 bases, and 13 bases lay between the germline ends. The germline V gene encodes CDR1 KGHSH and CDR2 LQKENI. The CDR3 consists of 12 residues. CDR3 protein: CASSPILEAAFF. CDR3 DNA sequence: TGTGCCAGCTCACCCATCTTAGAGGCGGCTTTCTTT.

V usage is TRBV29-1 and J usage is TRBJ1-1; a possible D gene is TRBD1 (6 bases). This CDR3 has 13 residues. V was shortened by 1 base and J by 5 bases, with 11 bases between the two germline ends. Germline CDR1 and CDR2: SQVTM and ANQGSEA. This chain's CDR3 is CSVEAGAGTEAFF. The CDR3 DNA reads TGCAGCGTTGAAGCAGGGGCAGGAACTGAAGCTTTCTTT.

This chain links TRBV28 with TRBJ1-1; D may be TRBD1 (6 bases). The CDR3 has 14 residues. The V gene's germline CDR1 is MDHEN and CDR2 SYDVKM. V dropped 5 bases and J dropped 6 bases, with 16 bases sitting between them. CDR3 DNA sequence: TGTGCCAGCAGTACACACAGGGCCACCCCTGAAGCTTTCTTT. Residues: CASSTHRATPEAFF.

The CDR3 nucleotides read TGTGCCAGCAGTTTATCCGGCGTCGGGGGGGCTAGTAGAGATCAGCCCCAGCATTTT. Protein: CASSLSGVGGASRDQPQHF. The rearrangement uses TRBV28 and TRBJ1-5, with D perhaps TRBD1 (6 bases). Germline CDR1 MDHEN, CDR2 SYDVKM. CDR3 length equals 19 residues. Deletions cut 1 base from V and 5 bases from J, with 24 bases between.

This rearrangement joins TRBV5-4 to TRBJ2-2; a possible D gene is TRBD1 (6 bases). Trimming stripped 7 bases from V and 2 bases from J, with 12 bases between. Germline V gene lookup returns CDR1 SGHNT and CDR2 YYREEE (reference sequence). This CDR3 has 14 amino acids. CDR3 sequence: CASEQGPNTGELFF. The CDR3 DNA follows: TGTGCCAGCGAACAGGGTCCCAACACCGGGGAGCTGTTTTTT.

The chain has TRBV30 and TRBJ1-4; D may be TRBD1 (5 bases). CDR1 is GTSNPN, CDR2 SVGIG, per germline (reference sequence). The CDR3 is 13 amino acids. V lost 1 base to trimming and J lost 7 bases, with 10 bases between them. CDR3 loop: CAWSAGVGEKLFF. CDR3 nucleotide sequence: TGTGCCTGGAGTGCGGGGGTGGGTGAAAAACTGTTTTTT.

The chain employs TRBV5-1 and TRBJ2-1; 7 bases match TRBD1. The CDR3 has 15 residues. Germline V gene data show CDR1 as SGHRS and CDR2 as YFSETQ. The ends lost 2 bases at V and 0 bases at J; junction bases unmatched: 2. This CDR3 reads CASSLQGSSYNEQFF. In DNA, the CDR3 is TGCGCCAGCAGCTTACAGGGGAGCTCCTACAATGAGCAGTTCTTC.

The V gene is TRBV6-5, the J gene TRBJ2-3; the D gene is possibly TRBD1 (6 bases). The CDR3 runs to 15 residues. CDR1 is MNHEY, CDR2 SVGAGI, per germline. V was clipped by 9 bases and J by 0 bases, with 16 bases between them. The CDR3 region has the DNA TGTGCCAGTTTCAGGGACATTTCTAGCACAGATACGCAGTATTTT. Its translation is CASFRDISSTDTQYF.

This chain joins TRBV7-6 and TRBJ2-1; 8 nucleotides match TRBD2. There are 12 residues in the CDR3. The V segment lost 6 bases and the J segment 8 bases; nucleotides outside the gene matches: 3. The V gene's germline CDR1 is SGHVS and CDR2 FNYEAQ. The CDR3: CASRISGDEQFF. CDR3 bases: TGTGCCAGCAGAATTAGCGGGGATGAGCAGTTCTTC.

CDR3 residues: CASSLGAQGADKNIQYF. The CDR3 DNA sequence: TGTGCCAGCAGCTTAGGCGCTCAAGGGGCCGACAAAAACATTCAGTACTTC. The chain is built from TRBV7-9 and TRBJ2-4, with a weak D call TRBD1 (5 bases). The V gene's germline CDR1 is SEHNR and CDR2 FQNEAQ (reference sequence). This CDR3 region has 17 residues. Trimming took 1 base from V and 3 from J, leaving 16 bases between them.

This chain links TRBV2 with TRBJ1-4, with 7 bases aligning to TRBD1. Germline values: CDR1 SNHLY, CDR2 FYNNEI. The CDR3 runs 15 residues. V gave up 3 bases and J gave up 7 bases; unmatched junction bases: 8. The CDR3 nucleotides are TGTGCCAGCAGTGAGAGGGGGCAGGGGGGTGAAAAACTGTTTTTT. Its translation is CASSERGQGGEKLFF. Together with reference TRBV2 and TRBJ1-4, the CDR3 gives the full variable domain: EPEVTQTPSHQVTQMGQEVILRCVPISNHLYFYWYRQILGQKVEFLVSFYNNEISEKSEIFDDQFSVERPDGSNFTLKIRSTKLEDSAMYFCASSERGQGGEKLFFGSGTQLSVL.

This clone was observed a single time. In nucleotides, the CDR3 is TGTGCCAGCAGTGAATGGTCCGGGGTCGCCGGGGAGCTGTTTTTT. It yields the protein CASSEWSGVAGELFF. The chain uses TRBV2 and TRBJ2-2; weak D call: TRBD2 (5 bases). The CDR3 covers 15 residues. Trimming cost V 2 bases and J 6 bases, with 13 bases left between them. Germline V gene lookup returns CDR1 SNHLY and CDR2 FYNNEI.

The J gene is TRBJ1-1, the V gene TRBV18; D possibly corresponds to TRBD1 (5 bases). CDR3 length: 14 amino acids. Germline V lookup: CDR1 KGHSH, CDR2 LQKENI. V dropped 3 bases and J dropped 1 base, with 9 bases sitting between them. CDR3 in amino acids: CASSPVDTNTEAFF. In nucleotides, the CDR3 is TGTGCCAGCTCACCCGTGGACACGAACACTGAAGCTTTCTTT.

V usage is TRBV27 and J usage is TRBJ2-2; TRBD1 agrees at 9 bases. This CDR3 region has 16 residues. The ends lost 8 bases at V and 1 base at J; junction bases unmatched: 8. From germline, CDR1 is MNHEY and CDR2 SMNVEV (reference sequence). CDR3 protein: CASSPGTGKNTGELFF. As DNA, the CDR3 is TGTGCCAGCTCCCCCGGGACAGGGAAGAACACCGGGGAGCTGTTTTTT.

The rearrangement uses TRBV2 and TRBJ2-1, with 9 nucleotides matching TRBD2. Germline CDR1 and CDR2: SNHLY and FYNNEI. With V trimmed by 1 base and J by 4 bases, 8 bases remained unmatched. This CDR3 region has 17 residues. CDR3 bases: TGTGCCAGCAGTGAAGTAGGTAGCGGGAGTAGGTACAATGAGCAGTTCTTC. This codes for CASSEVGSGSRYNEQFF. Together with reference TRBV2 and TRBJ2-1, the CDR3 gives the full variable domain: EPEVTQTPSHQVTQMGQEVILRCVPISNHLYFYWYRQILGQKVEFLVSFYNNEISEKSEIFDDQFSVERPDGSNFTLKIRSTKLEDSAMYFCASSEVGSGSRYNEQFFGPGTRLTVL.

The chain recombines TRBV5-1 with TRBJ1-2; TRBD1 might be the D (6 bases). The CDR3 covers 14 residues. Trimming pared 5 bases from V and 3 bases from J, leaving 14 bases between. The germline V gene encodes CDR1 SGHRS and CDR2 YFSETQ. Written as DNA, the CDR3 is TGCGCCAGCAGAAAACAGGGTCCTGACTATGGCTACACCTTC. Protein sequence: CASRKQGPDYGYTF.

The rearrangement uses TRBV2 and TRBJ2-2, with 7 bases matching TRBD2. V was pared by 8 bases and J by 0 bases, with 6 bases of the junction left unmatched. The CDR3 has 15 amino acids. In germline, CDR1 is SNHLY, CDR2 FYNNEI. DNA of the CDR3: TGTGCCAGCGCCACCGGACTAGCGAACACCGGGGAGCTGTTTTTT. This encodes CASATGLANTGELFF. Using reference TRBV2 and TRBJ2-2 for the parts outside the CDR3, the full variable domain is EPEVTQTPSHQVTQMGQEVILRCVPISNHLYFYWYRQILGQKVEFLVSFYNNEISEKSEIFDDQFSVERPDGSNFTLKIRSTKLEDSAMYFCASATGLANTGELFFGEGSRLTVL.

This clone was counted once. The chain combines TRBV15 with TRBJ1-4; no firm D call. Between the trimmed V and J ends, which lost 3 bases and 5 bases, there was a span of 10 bases. The CDR3 runs to 14 residues. CDR1 is LNHNV and CDR2 is YYDKDF in the germline V gene (reference sequence). As DNA, the CDR3 is TGTGCCACCAGCAGGCAACAGTTCAATGAAAAACTGTTTTTT. It is translated as CATSRQQFNEKLFF. Complete variable domain (other parts from reference TRBV15 and TRBJ1-4): DAMVIQNPRYQVTQFGKPVTLSCSQTLNHNVMYWYQQKSSQAPKLLFHYYDKDFNNEADTPDNFQSRRPNTSFCFLDIRSPGLGDTAMYLCATSRQQFNEKLFFGSGTQLSVL.